One T cell receptor beta chain is described in this entry. The sequenced patients had an expansion of CD8+CD57+ cells seen by flow cytometry. This sample was included in a study of CD8+CD57+ T cells in acquired aplastic anemia. Overall study context: On average, sorted CD4+ and CD8+ cells gave about 3.1 ug of DNA.

The template used for profiling TCR beta VDJ and CDR3 was genomic DNA. TCRdb recomputed calls from the reads with MiXCR, one row per CDR3 protein. The sample includes around 180,000 distinct CDR3 sequences, roughly half seen only once; the top ten take about 1.8%. Per the germline V gene, CDR1 is SGHTA and CDR2 is FQGNSA. The CDR3 sequence is 14 residues long. V dropped 5 bases and J dropped 6; count of bases not matched to a gene: 9. Sequencing was performed on sorted CD4+, CD8+, or CD8+CD57+ T cells (not recorded which) from PBMCs. This clonotype was obtained from a human donor with aplastic anemia. The chain combines TRBV7-2 with TRBJ1-2; 7 nucleotides match TRBD1. The CDR3 reads CASSALLQGNGYTF. The CDR3 nucleotides read TGTGCCAGCAGCGCTCTGTTACAGGGGAATGGCTACACCTTC.